This T cell receptor (beta chain) comes out of a study of OX40 agonist ivuxolimab in advanced cancers. Some clones are missing from TCRdb's copy, which holds only in-frame ones; the method was immunoSEQ multiplex PCR. The sample includes around 50,000 clones, 81% of them seen just once. V dropped 4 bases and J dropped 4 bases, with 15 bases sitting between them. The CDR3 sequence is 15 residues long. In germline, CDR1 is SGHDT, CDR2 YYEEEE. The sample consisted of CD4+ or CD8+ T cells sorted from blood, taken in a trial of the OX40 agonist ivuxolimab. This chain uses TRBV5-6 with TRBJ1-5; D not resolved. This TCR was sampled from an adult with an advanced solid tumor such as melanoma, head and neck, liver or kidney cancer. CDR3 region: CASSPRDTKNQPQHF. The CDR3 bases are TGTGCCAGCAGCCCCCGGGATACCAAAAATCAGCCCCAGCATTTT.